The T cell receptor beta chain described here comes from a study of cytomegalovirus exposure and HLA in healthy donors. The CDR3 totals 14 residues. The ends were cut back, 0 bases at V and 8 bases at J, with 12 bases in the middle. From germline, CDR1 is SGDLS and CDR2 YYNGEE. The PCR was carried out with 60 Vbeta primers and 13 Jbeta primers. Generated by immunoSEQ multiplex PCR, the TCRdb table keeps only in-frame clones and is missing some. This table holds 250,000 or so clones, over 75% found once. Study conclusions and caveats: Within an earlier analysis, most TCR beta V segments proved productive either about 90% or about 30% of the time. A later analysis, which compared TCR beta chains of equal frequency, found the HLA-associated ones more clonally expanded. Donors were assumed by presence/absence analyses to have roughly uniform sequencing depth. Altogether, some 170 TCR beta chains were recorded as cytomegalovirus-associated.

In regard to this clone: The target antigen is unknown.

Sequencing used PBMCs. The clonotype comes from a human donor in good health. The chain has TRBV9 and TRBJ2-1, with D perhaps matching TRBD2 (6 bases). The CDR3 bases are TGTGCCAGCAGCGTAGGGGTAGCGGAACATGAGCAGTTCTTC. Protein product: CASSVGVAEHEQFF.